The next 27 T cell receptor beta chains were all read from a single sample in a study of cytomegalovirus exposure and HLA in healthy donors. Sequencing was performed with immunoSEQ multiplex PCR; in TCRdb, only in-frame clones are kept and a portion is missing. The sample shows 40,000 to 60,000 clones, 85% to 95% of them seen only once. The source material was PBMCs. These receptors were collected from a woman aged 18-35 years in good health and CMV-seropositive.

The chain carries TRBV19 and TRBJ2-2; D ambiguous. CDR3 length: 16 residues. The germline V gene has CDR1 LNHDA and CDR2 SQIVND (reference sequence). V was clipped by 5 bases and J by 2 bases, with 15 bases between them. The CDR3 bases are TGTGCCAGTAGTTTGATCGGGTCAGTTAACACCGGGGAGCTGTTTTTT. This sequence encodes CASSLIGSVNTGELFF.

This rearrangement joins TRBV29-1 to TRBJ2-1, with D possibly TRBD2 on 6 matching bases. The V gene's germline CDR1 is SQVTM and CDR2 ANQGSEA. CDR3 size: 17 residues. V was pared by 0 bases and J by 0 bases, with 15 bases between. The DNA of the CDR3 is TGCAGCGTTGAAGATGATAGCGGAGATCCCTCCTACAATGAGCAGTTCTTC. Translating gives CSVEDDSGDPSYNEQFF.

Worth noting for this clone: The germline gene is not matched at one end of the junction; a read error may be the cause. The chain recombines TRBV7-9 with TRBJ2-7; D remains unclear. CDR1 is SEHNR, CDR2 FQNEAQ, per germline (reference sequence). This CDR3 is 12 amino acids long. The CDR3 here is CASSLNSHEQYF. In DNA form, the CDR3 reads TGTGCCAGCAGCTTAAACTCCCACGAGCAGTACTTC.

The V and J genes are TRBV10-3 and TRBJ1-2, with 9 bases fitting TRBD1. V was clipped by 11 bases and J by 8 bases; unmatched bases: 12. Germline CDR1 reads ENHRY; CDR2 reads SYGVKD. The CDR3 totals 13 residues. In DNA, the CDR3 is TGTGCCGTCCGGGACAGGGAATCTCTGGGCTACACCTTC. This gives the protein CAVRDRESLGYTF.

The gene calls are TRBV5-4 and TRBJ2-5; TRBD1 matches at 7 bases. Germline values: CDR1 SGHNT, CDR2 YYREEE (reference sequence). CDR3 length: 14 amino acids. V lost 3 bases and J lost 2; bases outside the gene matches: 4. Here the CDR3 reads CASSYQGVQETQYF. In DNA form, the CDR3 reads TGTGCCAGCAGCTATCAGGGGGTTCAAGAGACCCAGTACTTC.

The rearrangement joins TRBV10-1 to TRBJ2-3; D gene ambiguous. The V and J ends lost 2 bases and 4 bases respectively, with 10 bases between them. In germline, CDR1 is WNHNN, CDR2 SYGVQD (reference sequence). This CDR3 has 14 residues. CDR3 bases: TGCGCCAGCAGTGAGATGAATAGCCCAGATACGCAGTATTTT. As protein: CASSEMNSPDTQYF.

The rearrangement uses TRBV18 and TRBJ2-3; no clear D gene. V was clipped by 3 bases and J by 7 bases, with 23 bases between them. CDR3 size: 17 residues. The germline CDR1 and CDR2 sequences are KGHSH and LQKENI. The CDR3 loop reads CASSPGLQSQGGHTQYF. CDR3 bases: TGTGCCAGCTCACCTGGTCTTCAGTCCCAAGGCGGTCATACGCAGTATTTT.

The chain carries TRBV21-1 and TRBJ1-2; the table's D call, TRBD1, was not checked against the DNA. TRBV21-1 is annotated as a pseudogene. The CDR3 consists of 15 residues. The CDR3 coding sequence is TGTGCCAGCAGCTGGACTGCGGACAGCTCAGGTGGCTACACCTTC. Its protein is CASSWTADSSGGYTF.

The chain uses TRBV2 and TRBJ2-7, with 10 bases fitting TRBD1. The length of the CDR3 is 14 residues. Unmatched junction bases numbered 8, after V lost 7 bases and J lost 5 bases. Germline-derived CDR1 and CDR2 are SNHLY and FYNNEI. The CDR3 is CASKFGTGEDEQYF. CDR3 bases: TGTGCCAGCAAATTCGGGACAGGGGAGGACGAGCAGTACTTC.

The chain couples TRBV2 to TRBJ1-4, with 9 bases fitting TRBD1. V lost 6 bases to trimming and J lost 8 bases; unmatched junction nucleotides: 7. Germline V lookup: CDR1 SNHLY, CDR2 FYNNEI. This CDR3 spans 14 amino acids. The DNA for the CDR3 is TGTGCCAGCAGCCTAGACAGGGGGAGGGAAAAACTGTTTTTT. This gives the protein CASSLDRGREKLFF.

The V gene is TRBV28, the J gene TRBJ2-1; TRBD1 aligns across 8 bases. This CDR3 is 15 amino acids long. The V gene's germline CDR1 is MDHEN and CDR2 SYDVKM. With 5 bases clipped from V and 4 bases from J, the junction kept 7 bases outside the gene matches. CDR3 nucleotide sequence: TGTGCCAGCAGTCGCGCAGGGGGCCCATACAATGAGCAGTTCTTC. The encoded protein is CASSRAGGPYNEQFF.

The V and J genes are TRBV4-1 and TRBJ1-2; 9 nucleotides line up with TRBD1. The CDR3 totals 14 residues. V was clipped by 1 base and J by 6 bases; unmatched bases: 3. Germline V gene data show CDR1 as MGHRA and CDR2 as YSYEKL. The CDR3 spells CASSQVGQGNGYTF. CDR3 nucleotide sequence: TGCGCCAGCAGCCAAGTGGGACAGGGTAATGGCTACACCTTC.

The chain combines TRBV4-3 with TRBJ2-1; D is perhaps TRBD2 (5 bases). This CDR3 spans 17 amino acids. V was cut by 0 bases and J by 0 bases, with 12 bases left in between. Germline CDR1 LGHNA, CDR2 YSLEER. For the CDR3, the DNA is TGCGCCAGCAGCCAAGATCCGGCTGGGAGCTCCTACAATGAGCAGTTCTTC. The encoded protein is CASSQDPAGSSYNEQFF.

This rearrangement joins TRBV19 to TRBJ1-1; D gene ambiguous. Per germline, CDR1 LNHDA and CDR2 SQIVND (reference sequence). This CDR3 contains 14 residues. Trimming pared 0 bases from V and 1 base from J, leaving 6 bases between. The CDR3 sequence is CASSIDPGNTEAFF. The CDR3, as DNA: TGTGCCAGTAGTATAGATCCCGGGAACACTGAAGCTTTCTTT.

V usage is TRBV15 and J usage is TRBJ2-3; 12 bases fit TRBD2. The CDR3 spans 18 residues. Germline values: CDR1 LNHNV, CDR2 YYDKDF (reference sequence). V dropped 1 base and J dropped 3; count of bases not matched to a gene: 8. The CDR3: CATSRVRPGTSGTDTQYF. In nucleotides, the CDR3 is TGTGCCACCAGCAGAGTTCGGCCAGGGACTAGCGGGACAGATACGCAGTATTTT. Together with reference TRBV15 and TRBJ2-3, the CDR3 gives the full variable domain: DAMVIQNPRYQVTQFGKPVTLSCSQTLNHNVMYWYQQKSSQAPKLLFHYYDKDFNNEADTPDNFQSRRPNTSFCFLDIRSPGLGDTAMYLCATSRVRPGTSGTDTQYFGPGTRLTVL.

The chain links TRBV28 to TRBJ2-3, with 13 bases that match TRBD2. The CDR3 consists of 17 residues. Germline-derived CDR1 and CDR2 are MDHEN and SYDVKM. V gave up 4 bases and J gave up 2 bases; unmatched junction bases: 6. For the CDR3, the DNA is TGTGCCAGCAGTTCGCCGACTAGCGGGAGGATCACAGATACGCAGTATTTT. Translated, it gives CASSSPTSGRITDTQYF.

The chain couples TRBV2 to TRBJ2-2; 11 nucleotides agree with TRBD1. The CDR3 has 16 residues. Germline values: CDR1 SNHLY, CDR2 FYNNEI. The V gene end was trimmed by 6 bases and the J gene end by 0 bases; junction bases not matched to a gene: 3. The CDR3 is CASRLGQGANTGELFF. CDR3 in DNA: TGTGCCAGCAGACTGGGACAGGGGGCGAACACCGGGGAGCTGTTTTTT.

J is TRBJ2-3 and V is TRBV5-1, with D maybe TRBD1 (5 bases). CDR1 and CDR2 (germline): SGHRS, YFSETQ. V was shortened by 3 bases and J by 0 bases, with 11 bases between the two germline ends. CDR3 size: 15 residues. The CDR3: CASSSAGHSTDTQYF. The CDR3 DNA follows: TGCGCCAGCAGCTCGGCAGGGCATAGCACAGATACGCAGTATTTT.

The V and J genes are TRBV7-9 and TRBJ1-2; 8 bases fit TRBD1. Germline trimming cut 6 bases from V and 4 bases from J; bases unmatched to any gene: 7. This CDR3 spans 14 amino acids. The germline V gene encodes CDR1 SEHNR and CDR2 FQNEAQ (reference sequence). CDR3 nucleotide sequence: TGTGCCAGCAGTCAACCGGGACAGGCCTATGGCTACACCTTC. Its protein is CASSQPGQAYGYTF.

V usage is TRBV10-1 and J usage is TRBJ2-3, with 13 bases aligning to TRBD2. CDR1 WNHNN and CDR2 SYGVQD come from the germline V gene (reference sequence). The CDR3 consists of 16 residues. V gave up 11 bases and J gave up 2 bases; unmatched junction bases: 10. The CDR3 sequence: CARGLAGAANTDTQYF. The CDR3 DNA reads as TGCGCCCGAGGACTAGCGGGAGCCGCCAACACAGATACGCAGTATTTT.

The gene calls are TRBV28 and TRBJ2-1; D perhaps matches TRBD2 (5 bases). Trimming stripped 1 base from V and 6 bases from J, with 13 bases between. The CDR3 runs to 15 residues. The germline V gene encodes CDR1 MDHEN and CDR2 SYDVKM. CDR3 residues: CASSLSVSSFNEQFF. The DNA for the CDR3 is TGTGCCAGCAGTTTATCCGTCTCTAGCTTCAATGAGCAGTTCTTC.

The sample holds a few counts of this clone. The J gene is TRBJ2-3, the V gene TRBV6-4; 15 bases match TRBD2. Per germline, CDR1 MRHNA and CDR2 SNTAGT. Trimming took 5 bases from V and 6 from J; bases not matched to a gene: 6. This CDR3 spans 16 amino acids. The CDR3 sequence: CASSWTSGRDPDTQYF. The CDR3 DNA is TGTGCCAGCAGTTGGACTAGCGGGAGGGACCCGGATACGCAGTATTTT.

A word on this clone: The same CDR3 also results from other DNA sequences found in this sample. This CDR3 reads CASSLGTSGSYEQYF. CDR3 nucleotides: TGTGCCAGCAGTTTAGGAACTAGTGGCTCCTACGAGCAGTACTTC. The chain joins TRBV27 to TRBJ2-7; tentatively, D is TRBD2 (5 bases). CDR1 and CDR2 (germline): MNHEY, SMNVEV (reference sequence). Trimming took 2 bases from V and 0 from J, leaving 11 bases between them. The CDR3 is 15 amino acids.

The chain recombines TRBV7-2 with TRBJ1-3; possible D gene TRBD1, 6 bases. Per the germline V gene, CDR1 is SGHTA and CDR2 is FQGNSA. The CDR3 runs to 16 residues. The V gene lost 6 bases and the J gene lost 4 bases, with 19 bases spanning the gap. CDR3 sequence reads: CASSPKPQGTGNTIYF. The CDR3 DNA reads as TGTGCCAGCAGTCCGAAACCCCAGGGGACGGGAAACACCATATATTTT.

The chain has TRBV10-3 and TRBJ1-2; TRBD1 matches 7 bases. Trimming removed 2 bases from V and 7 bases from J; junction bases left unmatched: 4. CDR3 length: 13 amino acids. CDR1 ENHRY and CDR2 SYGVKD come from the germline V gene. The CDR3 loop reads CAISEKGGSGYTF. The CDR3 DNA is TGTGCCATCAGTGAGAAAGGGGGCTCTGGCTACACCTTC.

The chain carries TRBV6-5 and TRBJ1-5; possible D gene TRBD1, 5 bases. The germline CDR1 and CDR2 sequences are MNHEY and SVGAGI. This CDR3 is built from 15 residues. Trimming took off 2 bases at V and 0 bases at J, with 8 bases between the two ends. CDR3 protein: CASSYGAGSNQPQHF. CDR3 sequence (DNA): TGTGCCAGCAGTTACGGGGCCGGTAGCAATCAGCCCCAGCATTTT.

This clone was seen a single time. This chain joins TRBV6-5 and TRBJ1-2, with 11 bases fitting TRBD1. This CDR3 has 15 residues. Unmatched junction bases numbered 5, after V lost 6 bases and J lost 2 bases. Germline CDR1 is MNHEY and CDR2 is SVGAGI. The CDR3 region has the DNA TGTGCCAGCAGATCCGGACAGGGGGCAAACTATGGCTACACCTTC. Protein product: CASRSGQGANYGYTF.